The present T cell receptor (beta chain) was sequenced within a study of T-cell memory formation after mild COVID-19. Whole-study results and caveats: Contracting CD8+ clones were enriched in EMRA, CD4+ mainly in CM and EM.

About this clonotype: Its antigen is unidentified.

Germline-derived CDR1 and CDR2 are SGHTA and FQGNSA. With 10 bases clipped from V and 0 bases from J, the junction kept 5 bases outside the gene matches. The CDR3 has 14 residues. One entry per CDR3 protein results from TCRdb running MiXCR on the 5' RACE reads. This table holds under 350,000 distinct CDR3 sequences, 15% to 20% found once. Sequenced input: PBMCs or a T cell subset sorted from them (not recorded which). The clonotype was recovered from a young man who had mild COVID-19 (a few samples of this study predate the infection). Cell type and time point are not known. The rearrangement joins TRBV7-2 to TRBJ2-1, with 8 bases that match TRBD2. The CDR3 loop reads CATLAGSSYNEQFF. DNA for the CDR3: TGTGCCACCCTAGCGGGCAGCTCCTACAATGAGCAGTTCTTC.